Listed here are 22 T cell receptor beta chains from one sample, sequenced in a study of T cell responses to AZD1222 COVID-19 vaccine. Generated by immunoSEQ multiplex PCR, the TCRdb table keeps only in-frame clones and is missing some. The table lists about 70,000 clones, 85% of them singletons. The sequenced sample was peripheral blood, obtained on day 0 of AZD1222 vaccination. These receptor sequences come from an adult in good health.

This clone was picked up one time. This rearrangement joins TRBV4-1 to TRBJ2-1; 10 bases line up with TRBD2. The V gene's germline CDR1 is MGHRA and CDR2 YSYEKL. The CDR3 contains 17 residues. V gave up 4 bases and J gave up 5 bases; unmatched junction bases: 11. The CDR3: CASSLRQREGLHNEQFF. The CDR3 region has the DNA TGCGCCAGCAGCCTCCGCCAGCGGGAGGGACTTCACAATGAGCAGTTCTTC.

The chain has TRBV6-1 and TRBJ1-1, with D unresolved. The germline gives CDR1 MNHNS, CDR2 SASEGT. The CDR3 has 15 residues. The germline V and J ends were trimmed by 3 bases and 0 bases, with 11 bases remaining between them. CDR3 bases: TGTGCCAGCAGTGATGTCGTTGGGGTGAACACTGAAGCTTTCTTT. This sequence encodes CASSDVVGVNTEAFF.

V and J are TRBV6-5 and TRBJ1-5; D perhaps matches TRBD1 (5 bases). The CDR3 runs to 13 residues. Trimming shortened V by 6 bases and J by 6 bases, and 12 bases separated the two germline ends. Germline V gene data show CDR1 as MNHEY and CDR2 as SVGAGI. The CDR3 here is CASRGRETQPQHF. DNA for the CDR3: TGTGCCAGCAGGGGACGGGAAACTCAGCCCCAGCATTTT.

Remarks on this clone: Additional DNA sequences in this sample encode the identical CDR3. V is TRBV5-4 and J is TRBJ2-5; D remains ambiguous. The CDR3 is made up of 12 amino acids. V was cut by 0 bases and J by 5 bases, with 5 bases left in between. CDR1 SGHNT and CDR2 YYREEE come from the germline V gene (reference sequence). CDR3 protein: CASSLEGETQYF. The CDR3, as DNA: TGTGCCAGCAGCTTGGAAGGGGAGACCCAGTACTTC.

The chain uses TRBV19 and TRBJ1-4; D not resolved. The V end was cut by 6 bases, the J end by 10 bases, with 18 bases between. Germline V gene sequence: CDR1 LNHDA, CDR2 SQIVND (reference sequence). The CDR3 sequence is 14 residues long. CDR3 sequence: CASRPTVDRVKLFF. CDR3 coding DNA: TGTGCCAGTAGACCGACCGTGGACCGCGTAAAACTGTTTTTT.

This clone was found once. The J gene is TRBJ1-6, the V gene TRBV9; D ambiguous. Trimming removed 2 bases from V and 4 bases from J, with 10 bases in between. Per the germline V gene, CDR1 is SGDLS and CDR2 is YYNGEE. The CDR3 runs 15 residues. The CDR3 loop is CASSVGLGYNSPLHF. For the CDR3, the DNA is TGTGCCAGCAGCGTTGGCTTAGGGTATAATTCACCCCTCCACTTT.

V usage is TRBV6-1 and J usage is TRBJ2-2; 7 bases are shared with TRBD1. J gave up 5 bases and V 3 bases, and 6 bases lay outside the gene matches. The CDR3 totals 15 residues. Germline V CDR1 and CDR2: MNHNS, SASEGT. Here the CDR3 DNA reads TGTGCCAGCAGTGAGCCGGGACAGATGACCGGGGAGCTGTTTTTT. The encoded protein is CASSEPGQMTGELFF.

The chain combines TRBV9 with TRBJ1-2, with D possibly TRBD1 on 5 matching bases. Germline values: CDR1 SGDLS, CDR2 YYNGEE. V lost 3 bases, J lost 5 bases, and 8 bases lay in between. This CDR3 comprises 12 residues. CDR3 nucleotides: TGTGCCAGCAGCGCTCAGGGTTATGGCTACACCTTC. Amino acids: CASSAQGYGYTF.

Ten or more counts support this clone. The DNA of the CDR3 is TGTGCCAGCAGCGTGGGAATTTCCTACGAGCAGTACTTC. Protein: CASSVGISYEQYF. This chain joins TRBV9 and TRBJ2-7; D uncertain. V was cut by 2 bases and J by 1 base, with 7 bases left in between. This CDR3 is built from 13 residues. Germline loops: CDR1 SGDLS, CDR2 YYNGEE. The full variable domain, with the rest looked up from reference TRBV9 and TRBJ2-7, is DSGVTQTPKHLITATGQRVTLRCSPRSGDLSVYWYQQSLDQGLQFLIQYYNGEERAKGNILERFSAQQFPDLHSELNLSSLELGDSALYFCASSVGISYEQYFGPGTRLTVT.

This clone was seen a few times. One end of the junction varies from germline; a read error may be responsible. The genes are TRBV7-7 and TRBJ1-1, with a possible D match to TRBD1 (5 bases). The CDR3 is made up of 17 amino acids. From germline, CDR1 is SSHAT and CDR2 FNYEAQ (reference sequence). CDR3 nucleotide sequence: TGTGCTAGCAGGCACTACAAACGGGACTTTTTGACCACTGAAGCTTTCTTT. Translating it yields CASRHYKRDFLTTEAFF.

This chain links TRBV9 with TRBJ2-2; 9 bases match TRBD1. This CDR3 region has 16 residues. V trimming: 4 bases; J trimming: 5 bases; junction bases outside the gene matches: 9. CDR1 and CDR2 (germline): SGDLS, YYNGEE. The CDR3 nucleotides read TGTGCCAGCAGCACCTCGGGACAGGGAAGGACCGGGGAGCTGTTTTTT. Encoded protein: CASSTSGQGRTGELFF.

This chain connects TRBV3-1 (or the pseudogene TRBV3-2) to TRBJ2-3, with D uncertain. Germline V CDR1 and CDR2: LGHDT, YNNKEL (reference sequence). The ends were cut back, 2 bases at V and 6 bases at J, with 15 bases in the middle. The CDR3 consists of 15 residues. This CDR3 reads CASSQMGDLTDTQYF. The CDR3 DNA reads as TGTGCCAGCAGCCAAATGGGCGACCTAACGGATACGCAGTATTTT.

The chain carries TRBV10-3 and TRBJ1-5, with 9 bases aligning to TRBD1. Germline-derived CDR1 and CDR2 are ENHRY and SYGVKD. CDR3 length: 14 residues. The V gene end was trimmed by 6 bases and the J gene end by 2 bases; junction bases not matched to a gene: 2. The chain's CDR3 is CAIRGQGGNQPQHF. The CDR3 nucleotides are TGTGCCATCAGGGGACAGGGTGGCAATCAGCCCCAGCATTTT.

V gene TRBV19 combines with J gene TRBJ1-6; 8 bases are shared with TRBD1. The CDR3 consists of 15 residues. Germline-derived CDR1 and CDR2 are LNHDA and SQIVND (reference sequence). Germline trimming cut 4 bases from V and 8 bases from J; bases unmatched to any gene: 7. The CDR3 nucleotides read TGTGCCAGTAGTACCCGGACAGGGTGGCATTCACCCCTCCACTTT. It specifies CASSTRTGWHSPLHF.

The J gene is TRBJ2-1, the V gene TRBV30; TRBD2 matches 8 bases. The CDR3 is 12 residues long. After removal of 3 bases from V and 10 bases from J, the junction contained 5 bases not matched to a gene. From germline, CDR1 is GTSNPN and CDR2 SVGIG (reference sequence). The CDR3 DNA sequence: TGTGCCTGGAGCGAAGCGGGAGTAGAGCAGTTCTTC. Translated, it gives CAWSEAGVEQFF.

CDR3 sequence reads: CASSQDRGAGYTF. The DNA for the CDR3 is TGTGCCAGCAGCCAAGACAGGGGGGCGGGCTACACCTTC. This chain uses TRBV11-2 with TRBJ1-2; 9 bases line up with TRBD1. V shed 5 bases, J shed 8 bases, and the junction held 6 bases outside the gene matches. Germline lookup yields CDR1 SGHAT and CDR2 FQNNGV. The CDR3 totals 13 residues.

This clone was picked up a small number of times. CDR3 loop: CASRGQRTATQYF. The CDR3 DNA reads as TGTGCCAGCAGAGGACAGCGGACAGCGACCCAGTACTTC. The genes are TRBV25-1 and TRBJ2-5, with D perhaps matching TRBD1 (6 bases). The V gene's germline CDR1 is MGHDK and CDR2 SYGVNS. The CDR3 consists of 13 residues. Trimming cost V 6 bases and J 7 bases, with 15 bases left between them.

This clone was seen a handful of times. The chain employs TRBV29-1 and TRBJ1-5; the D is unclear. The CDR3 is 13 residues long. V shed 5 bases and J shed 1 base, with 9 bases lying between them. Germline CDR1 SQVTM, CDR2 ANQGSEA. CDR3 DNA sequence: TGCAGCGTTCAAAGAGAAAGCAATCAGCCCCAGCATTTT. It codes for CSVQRESNQPQHF.

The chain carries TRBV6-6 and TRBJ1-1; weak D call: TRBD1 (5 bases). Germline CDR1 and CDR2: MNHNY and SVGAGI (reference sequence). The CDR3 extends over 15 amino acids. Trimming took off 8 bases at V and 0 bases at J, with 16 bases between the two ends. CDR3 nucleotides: TGTGCCAGCGTCAAATGGGGCTTTATGAACACTGAAGCTTTCTTT. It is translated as CASVKWGFMNTEAFF.

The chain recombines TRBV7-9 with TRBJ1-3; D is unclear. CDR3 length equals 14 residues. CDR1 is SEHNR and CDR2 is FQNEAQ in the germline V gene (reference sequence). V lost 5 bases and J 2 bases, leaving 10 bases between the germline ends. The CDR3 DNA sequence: TGTGCCAGCAGCCCGGACGTCCCTGGAAACACCATATATTTT. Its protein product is CASSPDVPGNTIYF.

The CDR3 loop reads CASSLSMVNEQFF. DNA of the CDR3: TGTGCCAGCAGTTTATCGATGGTTAATGAGCAGTTCTTC. J is TRBJ2-1 and V is TRBV27; the D is unclear. Trimming took 0 bases from V and 7 from J, leaving 7 bases between them. Germline CDR1 is MNHEY and CDR2 is SMNVEV (reference sequence). This CDR3 has 13 amino acids.

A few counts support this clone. The CDR3 protein is CASSLDARVNEQFF. In DNA, the CDR3 is TGCGCCAGCAGCTTGGACGCCAGGGTAAATGAGCAGTTCTTC. The chain carries TRBV5-1 and TRBJ2-1; D possibly corresponds to TRBD1 (5 bases). Germline V gene sequence: CDR1 SGHRS, CDR2 YFSETQ. V was shortened by 0 bases and J by 7 bases, with 11 bases between the two germline ends. CDR3 size: 14 residues.